The 16 T cell receptor beta chains below all came from one sample that was sequenced in a study of OX40 agonist ivuxolimab in advanced cancers. Some clones are missing from TCRdb's copy, which holds only in-frame ones; the method was immunoSEQ multiplex PCR. Of about 96,000 clones listed, around 91% are singletons. The specimen was CD4+ or CD8+ T cells sorted from blood, collected in a trial of the OX40 agonist ivuxolimab. The receptor source for this set is an adult with an advanced solid tumor such as melanoma, head and neck, liver or kidney cancer.

The V and J genes are TRBV19 and TRBJ1-2; 10 positions match TRBD1. Germline assignment: CDR1 LNHDA and CDR2 SQIVND (reference sequence). V trimming: 4 bases; J trimming: 6 bases; junction bases outside the gene matches: 2. The CDR3 consists of 13 residues. Written as DNA, the CDR3 is TGTGCCAGTAGTACCGGGACAGGGGATGGCTACACCTTC. This gives the protein CASSTGTGDGYTF.

The chain has TRBV28 and TRBJ2-4, with D possibly matching TRBD2 (5 bases). Trimming left V 3 bases short and J 8 bases short, with 11 bases between. This CDR3 spans 13 amino acids. Germline V gene data show CDR1 as MDHEN and CDR2 as SYDVKM. CDR3 in amino acids: CASSFTLGDIQYF. The CDR3 coding sequence is TGTGCCAGCAGTTTTACACTAGGAGACATTCAGTACTTC.

V is TRBV5-6 and J is TRBJ2-7, with TRBD1 as a possible D gene (6 bases). Germline V gene lookup returns CDR1 SGHDT and CDR2 YYEEEE. This CDR3 has 14 amino acids. V was pared by 4 bases and J by 4 bases, with 15 bases between. The CDR3 region has the DNA TGTGCCAGCAGCCGCAATCTTGGACAGTACGAGCAGTACTTC. Translation: CASSRNLGQYEQYF. Filled out from reference TRBV5-6 and TRBJ2-7, the complete variable domain reads DAGVTQSPTHLIKTRGQQVTLRCSPKSGHDTVSWYQQALGQGPQFIFQYYEEEERQRGNFPDRFSGHQFPNYSSELNVNALLLGDSALYLCASSRNLGQYEQYFGPGTRLTVT.

The rearrangement links TRBV7-2 to TRBJ2-3; D call uncertain. The CDR3 totals 15 residues. Trimming removed 4 bases from V and 9 bases from J, with 20 bases in between. Germline V gene data show CDR1 as SGHTA and CDR2 as FQGNSA. In nucleotides, the CDR3 is TGTGCCAGCAGCTCGGAGAAAGCCAACTTAGGGACGCAGTATTTT. It yields the protein CASSSEKANLGTQYF.

The chain's CDR3 is CASSRRGDGEETQYF. The CDR3 DNA sequence: TGTGCCAGCAGCCGCAGGGGCGACGGGGAAGAGACCCAGTACTTC. This rearrangement joins TRBV13 to TRBJ2-5, with D tentatively TRBD1 (6 bases). There are 15 residues in the CDR3. Germline V gene sequence: CDR1 PRHDT, CDR2 FYEKMQ (reference sequence). The ends were cut back, 5 bases at V and 3 bases at J, with 16 bases in the middle.

Comment on this clone: One end of the junction fails to match germline, which may point to a read error. The chain employs TRBV15 and TRBJ1-2; D uncertain. CDR3 length: 14 amino acids. Germline CDR1 is LNHNV and CDR2 is YYDKDF (reference sequence). DNA of the CDR3: TGTGCCGCCAGCAGAGATCGGGTGGACTATGGCTACACCTTC. It specifies CAASRDRVDYGYTF.

The chain employs TRBV5-6 and TRBJ1-2; D is ambiguous. This CDR3 comprises 13 residues. Trimming pared 0 bases from V and 8 bases from J, leaving 11 bases between. Germline V CDR1 and CDR2: SGHDT, YYEEEE. CDR3 sequence reads: CASSLAGGRGYTF. The DNA for the CDR3 is TGTGCCAGCAGCTTGGCGGGAGGGAGGGGCTACACCTTC.

In DNA, the CDR3 is TGTGCCAGCAGCTTAATAGGGGAGGGTGAGCAGTTCTTC. Translated, it gives CASSLIGEGEQFF. The genes are TRBV7-3 and TRBJ2-1, with 7 nucleotides matching TRBD2. The CDR3 spans 13 residues. The germline V gene has CDR1 SGHTA and CDR2 FQGTGA. V lost 1 base, J lost 9 bases, and 3 bases stayed unmatched. The variable domain in full, completed from reference TRBV7-3 and TRBJ2-1, reads GAGVSQTPSNKVTEKGKYVELRCDPISGHTALYWYRQSLGQGPEFLIYFQGTGAADDSGLPNDRFFAVRPEGSVSTLKIQRTERGDSAVYLCASSLIGEGEQFFGPGTRLTVL.

This chain uses TRBV5-1 with TRBJ2-3; a possible D gene is TRBD1 (6 bases). The length of the CDR3 is 16 residues. V gave up 0 bases and J gave up 2 bases, with 13 bases separating them. Germline V gene sequence: CDR1 SGHRS, CDR2 YFSETQ. The CDR3 region has the DNA TGCGCCAGCAGCTTGGTTGGGTCAGGGGTCACAGATACGCAGTATTTT. Amino acids: CASSLVGSGVTDTQYF.

The CDR3 DNA sequence: TGCGCCAGCAGCCTGAGACTAGGTGGTAGCACAGATACGCAGTATTTT. This codes for CASSLRLGGSTDTQYF. The chain combines TRBV5-1 with TRBJ2-3; weak D call: TRBD2 (6 bases). The V end was cut by 4 bases, the J end by 0 bases, with 15 bases between. The CDR3 has 16 amino acids. Looked up from germline, CDR1 is SGHRS and CDR2 is YFSETQ.

V gene TRBV6-5 combines with J gene TRBJ2-5, with unresolved D. The V gene's germline CDR1 is MNHEY and CDR2 SVGAGI. The germline V and J ends were trimmed by 6 bases and 7 bases, with 18 bases remaining between them. This CDR3 comprises 14 residues. CDR3 bases: TGTGCCAGCAGGAACCTCGCAGCCCGAGGGACCCAGTACTTC. It yields the protein CASRNLAARGTQYF.

CDR3 DNA: TGTGCCAGCAGTACAGGGAGAACTGGAAACACCATATATTTT. This gives the protein CASSTGRTGNTIYF. The chain uses TRBV6-5 and TRBJ1-3; D may be TRBD1 (6 bases). The CDR3 consists of 14 residues. Trimming shortened V by 5 bases and J by 2 bases, and 10 bases separated the two germline ends. Germline V gives CDR1 MNHEY, CDR2 SVGAGI.

The chain has TRBV18 and TRBJ2-4, with 7 bases that match TRBD1. Germline CDR1 and CDR2: KGHSH and LQKENI. The CDR3 length is 13 residues. The V segment lost 5 bases and the J segment 8 bases; nucleotides outside the gene matches: 6. CDR3 in amino acids: CASSSDRVDIQYF. CDR3 nucleotide sequence: TGTGCCAGCTCATCCGACAGGGTGGACATTCAGTACTTC.

The rearrangement links TRBV6-5 to TRBJ2-7; 7 nucleotides agree with TRBD1. The V gene's germline CDR1 is MNHEY and CDR2 SVGAGI. This CDR3 region has 13 residues. V lost 6 bases, J lost 5 bases, and 7 bases stayed unmatched. CDR3 in DNA: TGTGCCAGCAGATTGGGACAGTACGACGAGCAGTACTTC. It codes for CASRLGQYDEQYF.

V is TRBV9 and J is TRBJ2-2, with 7 bases that match TRBD2. Looked up from germline, CDR1 is SGDLS and CDR2 is YYNGEE. This CDR3 contains 13 residues. V shed 0 bases, J shed 11 bases, and the junction held 4 bases outside the gene matches. CDR3 sequence reads: CASSVAGGSELFF. The CDR3 nucleotides are TGTGCCAGCAGCGTAGCGGGGGGTTCAGAGCTGTTTTTT.

The J gene is TRBJ2-7, the V gene TRBV11-3; the match to TRBD2 covers 8 bases. Germline CDR1 is SGHNT and CDR2 is YENEEA. V shed 3 bases and J 7 bases; nucleotides not matched to a gene: 8. The CDR3 is 14 amino acids. The chain's CDR3 is CASSFSGTVGEQYF. The CDR3 nucleotides are TGTGCCAGCAGCTTTAGCGGGACGGTAGGAGAGCAGTACTTC.